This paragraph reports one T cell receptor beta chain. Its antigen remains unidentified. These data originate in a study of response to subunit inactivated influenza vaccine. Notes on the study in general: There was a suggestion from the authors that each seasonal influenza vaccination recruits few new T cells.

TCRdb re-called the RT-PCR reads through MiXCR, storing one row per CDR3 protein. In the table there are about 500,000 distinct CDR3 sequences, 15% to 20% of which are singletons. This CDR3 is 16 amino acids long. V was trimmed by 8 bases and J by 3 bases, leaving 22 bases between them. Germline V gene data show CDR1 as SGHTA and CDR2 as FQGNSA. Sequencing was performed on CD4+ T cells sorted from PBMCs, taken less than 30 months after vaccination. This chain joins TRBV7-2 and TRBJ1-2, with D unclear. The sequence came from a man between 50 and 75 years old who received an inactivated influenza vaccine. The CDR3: CASANGGQAGHYGYTF. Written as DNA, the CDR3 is TGTGCCAGCGCGAACGGTGGTCAGGCAGGACACTATGGCTACACCTTC.